A single sample is the source of the 30 T cell receptor beta chains below, sequenced in a study of cytomegalovirus exposure and HLA in healthy donors. This PCR relied on a set of 60 Vbeta primers and 13 Jbeta primers. Sequencing was performed with immunoSEQ multiplex PCR; in TCRdb, only in-frame clones are kept and a portion is missing. Here the sample table reports about 200,000 clones. Input material: PBMCs. These receptor sequences come from a man aged 30 to 45 in good health and CMV-seronegative.

The chain has TRBV4-2 and TRBJ2-1; maybe TRBD1 (5 bases). V was pared by 1 base and J by 2 bases, with 12 bases between. The CDR3 runs 16 residues. Germline values: CDR1 LGHNA, CDR2 YNFKEQ. In nucleotides, the CDR3 is TGTGCCAGCAGCCAAGTAAGCACAGGAGCCTACAATGAGCAGTTCTTC. It codes for CASSQVSTGAYNEQFF.

A remark on this clone: Germline is not matched at one junction end, which may reflect a read error. Other DNA sequences of this sample code for an identical CDR3. The chain is built from TRBV2 and TRBJ1-2; TRBD1 matches 8 bases. Per the germline V gene, CDR1 is SNHLY and CDR2 is FYNNEI. CDR3 length: 14 amino acids. The CDR3 DNA reads as TGTGCCAGTAGTGAATCAGGGGGCGTCTATGGCTACACCTTC. Translating it yields CASSESGGVYGYTF.

The chain employs TRBV7-3 and TRBJ2-2; TRBD2 agrees at 8 bases. The V segment lost 4 bases and the J segment 1 base; nucleotides outside the gene matches: 5. This CDR3 contains 16 residues. Germline loops: CDR1 SGHTA, CDR2 FQGTGA. The CDR3 coding sequence is TGTGCCAGCAGCTGGGCGAGCGGGGGGAACACCGGGGAGCTGTTTTTT. This encodes CASSWASGGNTGELFF.

The chain has TRBV7-3 and TRBJ1-2; D ambiguous. The CDR3 length is 14 residues. Germline V gene data show CDR1 as SGHTA and CDR2 as FQGTGA. Trimming shortened V by 7 bases and J by 5 bases, and 17 bases separated the two germline ends. CDR3: CASTPRPGQYGYTF. Written as DNA, the CDR3 is TGTGCCAGCACCCCCCGACCGGGTCAGTATGGCTACACCTTC.

The chain links TRBV7-2 to TRBJ1-1; 7 bases match TRBD1. J lost 0 bases, V lost 1 base, and 5 bases had no gene match. Germline CDR1 SGHTA, CDR2 FQGNSA. The CDR3 length is 16 residues. The CDR3 loop is CASSLGGTVMNTEAFF. The CDR3 DNA follows: TGTGCCAGCAGCTTAGGGGGGACAGTGATGAACACTGAAGCTTTCTTT.

CDR3 sequence reads: CSVGGRGRGYTF. CDR3 sequence (DNA): TGCAGCGTTGGAGGTAGGGGCCGCGGCTACACCTTC. The rearrangement links TRBV29-1 to TRBJ1-2; tentatively, D is TRBD1 (5 bases). V lost 4 bases and J lost 8, with 14 bases in between. CDR1 and CDR2 from the germline V gene are SQVTM and ANQGSEA. There are 12 residues in the CDR3.

The chain joins TRBV7-2 to TRBJ2-7; TRBD1 aligns across 9 bases. CDR1 is SGHTA and CDR2 is FQGNSA in the germline V gene. V lost 2 bases, J lost 4 bases, and 6 bases stayed unmatched. This CDR3 comprises 15 residues. This CDR3 reads CASSLPDRGGYEQYF. The CDR3, as DNA: TGTGCCAGCAGCTTACCGGACAGGGGAGGTTACGAGCAGTACTTC.

V is TRBV6-5 and J is TRBJ1-2; 10 bases are shared with TRBD1. J was trimmed by 4 bases and V by 0 bases; bases with no gene match: 5. CDR1 is MNHEY and CDR2 is SVGAGI in the germline V gene. The CDR3 length is 16 residues. This CDR3 reads CASSYSGTGVAYGYTF. For the CDR3, the DNA is TGTGCCAGCAGTTACTCGGGGACAGGGGTGGCCTATGGCTACACCTTC.

This rearrangement joins TRBV9 to TRBJ2-1; 8 bases match TRBD2. V gave up 0 bases and J gave up 4 bases; unmatched junction bases: 9. This CDR3 spans 17 amino acids. Germline CDR1 SGDLS, CDR2 YYNGEE. CDR3 DNA sequence: TGTGCCAGCAGCGTAGGGGTTAGCGGGAAGTCGTACAATGAGCAGTTCTTC. Its protein product is CASSVGVSGKSYNEQFF.

V and J are TRBV9 and TRBJ2-1; D is unclear. The CDR3 has 10 amino acids. Trimming pared 3 bases from V and 10 bases from J, leaving 5 bases between. Germline assignment: CDR1 SGDLS and CDR2 YYNGEE. The CDR3 loop reads CASSGGEQFF. The CDR3 coding sequence is TGTGCCAGCAGCGGCGGCGAGCAGTTCTTC.

The rearrangement uses TRBV10-3 and TRBJ2-7; D not certain. Per the germline V gene, CDR1 is ENHRY and CDR2 is SYGVKD. This CDR3 is 16 amino acids long. V gave up 3 bases and J gave up 3 bases, with 18 bases separating them. As DNA, the CDR3 is TGTGCCATCAGTGATCCCGAAAGATGGCCGATCTACGAGCAGTACTTC. It yields the protein CAISDPERWPIYEQYF.

The rearrangement links TRBV19 to TRBJ2-2, with 7 bases fitting TRBD2. The CDR3 sequence is 19 residues long. Unmatched junction bases numbered 21, after V lost 7 bases and J lost 4 bases. Germline V lookup: CDR1 LNHDA, CDR2 SQIVND (reference sequence). For the CDR3, the DNA is TGTGCCAGTACCTCGGCGGCCCAGGGAGGGCCTCCGGGCACCGGGGAGCTGTTTTTT. Protein: CASTSAAQGGPPGTGELFF.

The chain links TRBV6-1 to TRBJ1-1; D possibly corresponds to TRBD1 (6 bases). Germline V CDR1 and CDR2: MNHNS, SASEGT. Trimming removed 2 bases from V and 4 bases from J, with 14 bases in between. This CDR3 has 15 residues. The CDR3 nucleotides are TGTGCCAGCAGTGAACTCCCAGGGGCGGTCACTGAAGCTTTCTTT. Translating gives CASSELPGAVTEAFF.

V gene TRBV28 combines with J gene TRBJ2-7; D gene uncertain. This CDR3 has 14 residues. V was shortened by 8 bases and J by 1 base, with 15 bases between the two germline ends. Per the germline V gene, CDR1 is MDHEN and CDR2 is SYDVKM. In DNA form, the CDR3 reads TGTGCCAGCGCCCCCGCCGGGTATTCCTACGAGCAGTACTTC. Protein sequence: CASAPAGYSYEQYF.

The V call is TRBV12-5, the J call TRBJ1-5; D ambiguous. CDR1 and CDR2 (germline): LGHNT, FRNRAP. The CDR3 consists of 13 residues. Trimming took 3 bases from V and 0 from J, leaving 3 bases between them. Here the CDR3 reads CASGFVSNQPQHF. The CDR3 bases are TGTGCTAGTGGTTTCGTTAGCAATCAGCCCCAGCATTTT.

This chain connects TRBV5-4 to TRBJ1-2; D gene ambiguous. Trimming left V 6 bases short and J 12 bases short, with 15 bases between. In germline, CDR1 is SGHNT, CDR2 YYREEE (reference sequence). This CDR3 contains 11 residues. CDR3 nucleotides: TGTGCCAGCATCCTGGCCGGGAGCCACACCTTC. Translated: CASILAGSHTF.

The V and J genes are TRBV1 and TRBJ2-5; the table's D gene call, TRBD2, was not cross checked with the DNA. TRBV1 constitutes a pseudogene. CDR3 length: 17 amino acids. In DNA form, the CDR3 reads TGCACCAGCAGCCAAGTTCCAGCGGGGGGGCCCATTGAGACCCAGTACTTC. It encodes CTSSQVPAGGPIETQYF.

V usage is TRBV10-3 and J usage is TRBJ2-3; 16 nucleotides agree with TRBD2. The CDR3 is made up of 20 amino acids. V gave up 5 bases and J gave up 3 bases; unmatched junction bases: 14. Looked up from germline, CDR1 is ENHRY and CDR2 is SYGVKD. This chain's CDR3 is CAISSHPGLAGGPGTDTQYF. CDR3 DNA sequence: TGTGCCATCAGTAGTCATCCGGGACTAGCGGGGGGGCCCGGTACAGATACGCAGTATTTT.

The chain has TRBV5-6 and TRBJ2-2, with TRBD1 matching over 9 bases. The CDR3 loop spans 14 amino acids. The trim removed 5 bases at V and 8 bases at J, leaving 7 bases unmatched. Germline assignment: CDR1 SGHDT and CDR2 YYEEEE. CDR3 sequence: CASSAGTGRGELFF. CDR3 DNA sequence: TGTGCCAGCAGTGCCGGGACAGGGCGGGGGGAGCTGTTTTTT.

The chain joins TRBV7-9 to TRBJ1-2; a possible D gene is TRBD1 (5 bases). There are 14 residues in the CDR3. With 2 bases removed from V and 7 bases from J, the gap between germline ends came to 14 bases. The germline gives CDR1 SEHNR, CDR2 FQNEAQ (reference sequence). The DNA for the CDR3 is TGTGCCAGCAGCTTATTAAGGGGCCGGAGTGGCTACACCTTC. Translation gives CASSLLRGRSGYTF.

CDR3 in DNA: TGTGCCAGCAGCTTGCAGGGGACTGGAAACACCATATATTTT. This sequence encodes CASSLQGTGNTIYF. The chain links TRBV5-4 to TRBJ1-3; possibly TRBD1 for D (6 bases). The CDR3 runs 14 residues. V lost 1 base to trimming and J lost 2 bases, with 7 bases between them. Germline-derived CDR1 and CDR2 are SGHNT and YYREEE (reference sequence).

J is TRBJ2-7 and V is TRBV28; the D is unclear. The length of the CDR3 is 15 residues. V was shortened by 6 bases and J by 0 bases, with 15 bases between the two germline ends. Germline CDR1 MDHEN, CDR2 SYDVKM. CDR3 sequence: CASSLDTVSSYEQYF. The CDR3 region has the DNA TGTGCCAGCAGCCTTGATACGGTTAGCTCCTACGAGCAGTACTTC.

This sequence joins TRBV19 and TRBJ2-6, with 7 bases that match TRBD1. Looked up from germline, CDR1 is LNHDA and CDR2 is SQIVND (reference sequence). The CDR3 extends over 15 amino acids. The V segment lost 5 bases and the J segment 2 bases; nucleotides outside the gene matches: 3. The CDR3 region has the DNA TGTGCCAGTAGTCACCAGGGGGCTGGGGCCAACGTCCTGACTTTC. It translates to CASSHQGAGANVLTF.

The chain links TRBV18 to TRBJ2-5; 8 bases are shared with TRBD1. J lost 2 bases, V lost 1 base, and 0 bases had no gene match. The CDR3 contains 14 residues. The V gene's germline CDR1 is KGHSH and CDR2 LQKENI. DNA for the CDR3: TGTGCCAGCTCACCACGGGACAGGCAAGAGACCCAGTACTTC. Translated, it gives CASSPRDRQETQYF.

A word on this clone: Mismatch with germline at one junction end may stem from a read error. This chain joins TRBV25-1 and TRBJ1-1; 7 positions match TRBD1. The CDR3 spans 15 residues. Looked up from germline, CDR1 is MGHDK and CDR2 is SYGVNS. CDR3 residues: CASGDIQGLNTEAFF. The CDR3 DNA reads TGTGCCAGCGGTGACATACAGGGGTTGAACACTGAAGCTTTCTTT.

The chain links TRBV28 to TRBJ1-2; the match to TRBD1 covers 7 bases. From germline, CDR1 is MDHEN and CDR2 SYDVKM. This CDR3 comprises 16 residues. Losses at the gene ends were 6 bases for V and 2 bases for J; bases not matched to a gene: 12. CDR3 region: CASRRTGQTLNYGYTF. DNA for the CDR3: TGTGCCAGCAGACGGACAGGACAGACACTCAACTATGGCTACACCTTC.

The CDR3 region is CASSWDRSDTQYF. In DNA, the CDR3 is TGTGCCAGCAGCTGGGACAGGTCAGATACGCAGTATTTT. The rearrangement links TRBV5-8 to TRBJ2-3; TRBD1 aligns across 8 bases. Trimming removed 3 bases from V and 4 bases from J; junction bases left unmatched: 1. The germline CDR1 and CDR2 sequences are SGHTS and YDEGEE. The CDR3 extends over 13 amino acids.

The gene calls are TRBV30 and TRBJ2-3, with 11 positions matching TRBD2. Germline V lookup: CDR1 GTSNPN, CDR2 SVGIG (reference sequence). The V segment lost 3 bases and the J segment 0 bases; nucleotides outside the gene matches: 14. The CDR3 length is 19 residues. The CDR3 coding sequence is TGTGCCTGGAGAGGGGGTTGGCTAGCGGGGGGTACTAGCACAGATACGCAGTATTTT. This gives the protein CAWRGGWLAGGTSTDTQYF.

Worth noting for this clone: This same CDR3 is encoded by further DNA sequences in the sample. The rearrangement joins TRBV28 to TRBJ2-3; weak D call: TRBD2 (6 bases). This CDR3 spans 14 amino acids. The germline CDR1 and CDR2 sequences are MDHEN and SYDVKM. V dropped 3 bases and J dropped 2 bases, with 9 bases sitting between them. The CDR3 coding sequence is TGTGCCAGCAGTTTGGGACTTTCCACAGATACGCAGTATTTT. This codes for CASSLGLSTDTQYF.

The J gene is TRBJ1-1, the V gene TRBV13, with 12 bases lining up with TRBD1. The CDR3 covers 14 residues. The V gene end was trimmed by 0 bases and the J gene end by 9 bases; junction bases not matched to a gene: 2. CDR1 is PRHDT and CDR2 is FYEKMQ in the germline V gene (reference sequence). CDR3 DNA sequence: TGTGCCAGCAGCTTAGGGGGGGACAGGGGGCAAGCTTTCTTT. This translates into CASSLGGDRGQAFF.